Shown below are 29 T cell receptor beta chains from a single sample sequenced in a study of radiotherapy plus CTLA-4 blockade in lung cancer (dated by TCRdb to the late 2010s). To prepare the library, the immunoSEQ multiplex PCR assay was applied. Not all clones reach the TCRdb copy of this immuneACCESS table, which keeps in-frame sequences only. Checked studies attribute under half of the gap to unresolved V genes and leave the rest unexplained. A total of around 56,000 clones appear in this sample, around 80% of them only once. The top ten clonotypes cover 15% to 20% of the sample. Material: peripheral blood, obtained from a patient treated with radiotherapy plus ipilimumab. Every receptor here comes from a human donor with non-small cell lung cancer who had a complete response to radiotherapy plus ipilimumab.

The gene calls are TRBV5-1 and TRBJ1-2; D remains unclear. The germline V gene has CDR1 SGHRS and CDR2 YFSETQ. The CDR3 runs to 13 residues. V lost 1 base to trimming and J lost 4 bases, with 8 bases between them. CDR3 DNA: TGCGCCAGCAGCTTGCCCTCCTTCTATGGCTACACCTTC. Translated: CASSLPSFYGYTF.

The gene calls are TRBV6-1 and TRBJ1-5; the match to TRBD1 covers 7 bases. Germline V CDR1 and CDR2: MNHNS, SASEGT. Germline trimming cut 6 bases from V and 7 bases from J; bases unmatched to any gene: 9. The CDR3 runs 14 residues. The CDR3, as DNA: TGTGCCAGCAGACCGGGAGGGGGCGAGCAGCCCCAGCATTTT. Protein sequence: CASRPGGGEQPQHF.

The gene calls are TRBV5-1 and TRBJ2-1, with 8 bases matching TRBD1. V lost 4 bases, J lost 8 bases, and 5 bases stayed unmatched. Germline V gene data show CDR1 as SGHRS and CDR2 as YFSETQ. This CDR3 has 13 amino acids. The DNA of the CDR3 is TGCGCCAGCAGCAAGGGACAGGCGGATGAGCAGTTCTTC. Encoded protein: CASSKGQADEQFF.

CDR3 protein: CASSLPGGGATQYF. CDR3 nucleotide sequence: TGTGCCAGCAGTTTGCCGGGAGGGGGGGCTACGCAGTATTTT. The chain couples TRBV27 to TRBJ2-3; 8 bases agree with TRBD2. Germline assignment: CDR1 MNHEY and CDR2 SMNVEV (reference sequence). This CDR3 region has 14 residues. Trimming at V came to 3 bases and at J to 8 bases, leaving 7 bases not matched to a gene.

The gene calls are TRBV10-3 and TRBJ1-5; a weak D match, TRBD1 (5 bases). V shed 7 bases and J shed 5 bases, with 18 bases lying between them. The CDR3 runs to 15 residues. Germline-derived CDR1 and CDR2 are ENHRY and SYGVKD. Here the CDR3 DNA reads TGTGCCATCATGGCAGCGGGGGGGAGCGATCAGCCCCAGCATTTT. It codes for CAIMAAGGSDQPQHF.

This chain's CDR3 is CASSFGGLSENYGYTF. The CDR3 coding sequence is TGTGCCAGCAGCTTCGGGGGGCTGAGTGAAAACTATGGCTACACCTTC. The chain uses TRBV7-2 and TRBJ1-2; maybe TRBD1 (6 bases). The CDR3 is 16 residues long. V gave up 3 bases and J gave up 2 bases, with 16 bases separating them. Germline loops: CDR1 SGHTA, CDR2 FQGNSA. The full variable domain, completed using reference TRBV7-2 and TRBJ1-2, is GAGVSQSPSNKVTEKGKDVELRCDPISGHTALYWYRQSLGQGLEFLIYFQGNSAPDKSGLPSDRFSAERTGGSVSTLTIQRTQQEDSAVYLCASSFGGLSENYGYTFGSGTRLTVV.

The rearrangement joins TRBV6-5 to TRBJ1-1, with D unresolved. V dropped 9 bases and J dropped 1 base, with 6 bases sitting between them. In germline, CDR1 is MNHEY, CDR2 SVGAGI. This CDR3 contains 11 residues. The CDR3 region has the DNA TGTGCCAGTAGGAGGAACACTGAAGCTTTCTTT. Its translation: CASRRNTEAFF.

This clone was observed a handful of times. J is TRBJ1-2 and V is TRBV18, with 7 bases identical to TRBD1. Per germline, CDR1 KGHSH and CDR2 LQKENI. With V trimmed by 5 bases and J by 2 bases, 2 bases remained unmatched. The CDR3 runs 13 residues. CDR3 bases: TGTGCCAGCTCAACGACAGGGAACTATGGCTACACCTTC. It is translated as CASSTTGNYGYTF. The full variable domain, its missing parts supplied by reference TRBV18 and TRBJ1-2, is NAGVMQNPRHLVRRRGQEARLRCSPMKGHSHVYWYRQLPEEGLKFMVYLQKENIIDESGMPKERFSAEFPKEGPSILRIQQVVRGDSAAYFCASSTTGNYGYTFGSGTRLTVV.

V usage is TRBV10-1 and J usage is TRBJ2-3; D remains ambiguous. Germline CDR1 reads WNHNN; CDR2 reads SYGVQD (reference sequence). V lost 0 bases and J lost 1, with 8 bases in between. CDR3 length: 15 amino acids. CDR3 protein: CASSESTVRTDTQYF. The CDR3 coding sequence is TGCGCCAGCAGTGAGTCTACGGTGCGCACAGATACGCAGTATTTT.

The chain couples TRBV30 to TRBJ2-3, with 11 bases aligning to TRBD2. Germline V gene data show CDR1 as GTSNPN and CDR2 as SVGIG (reference sequence). With 2 bases clipped from V and 4 bases from J, the junction kept 5 bases outside the gene matches. The CDR3 runs to 15 residues. This CDR3 is CAWSRIAGGADTQYF. CDR3 bases: TGTGCCTGGAGTCGAATAGCGGGGGGGGCAGATACGCAGTATTTT. The full variable domain, rest sourced from reference TRBV30 and TRBJ2-3, is SQTIHQWPATLVQPVGSPLSLECTVEGTSNPNLYWYRQAAGRGLQLLFYSVGIGQISSEVPQNLSASRPQDRQFILSSKKLLLSDSGFYLCAWSRIAGGADTQYFGPGTRLTVL.

This clone came up a few times. The chain joins TRBV6-1 to TRBJ1-5, with a weak D call TRBD1 (5 bases). V was shortened by 6 bases and J by 2 bases, with 11 bases between the two germline ends. CDR3 length: 14 residues. Germline V gene data show CDR1 as MNHNS and CDR2 as SASEGT. CDR3 in amino acids: CASRGGGGNQPQHF. Written as DNA, the CDR3 is TGTGCCAGCAGGGGGGGAGGCGGCAATCAGCCCCAGCATTTT.

This clone has just a few counts. The CDR3 is CASSLTGLTEAFF. The CDR3 bases are TGTGCCAGCAGCCTGACAGGGTTGACTGAAGCTTTCTTT. The rearrangement joins TRBV27 to TRBJ1-1; TRBD1 matches 7 bases. Germline V gene lookup returns CDR1 MNHEY and CDR2 SMNVEV (reference sequence). The CDR3 runs to 13 residues. Germline trimming cut 6 bases from V and 5 bases from J; bases unmatched to any gene: 6.

This chain joins TRBV5-8 and TRBJ2-6, with 7 bases matching TRBD2. The CDR3 length is 18 residues. The V gene end was trimmed by 2 bases and the J gene end by 0 bases; junction bases not matched to a gene: 8. Germline CDR1 is SGHTS and CDR2 is YDEGEE. CDR3 sequence (DNA): TGTGCCAGCAGCTTAAGCCCTAGCGGAATCTCTGGGGCCAACGTCCTGACTTTC. Translation: CASSLSPSGISGANVLTF.

V is TRBV7-2 and J is TRBJ2-5, with TRBD2 matching over 13 bases. Germline values: CDR1 SGHTA, CDR2 FQGNSA. V gave up 5 bases and J gave up 5 bases; unmatched junction bases: 8. The CDR3 has 16 residues. CDR3: CASSPRLAGGGETQYF. In DNA, the CDR3 is TGTGCCAGCAGCCCAAGACTAGCGGGGGGCGGGGAGACCCAGTACTTC. Full variable domain (missing parts from reference TRBV7-2 and TRBJ2-5): GAGVSQSPSNKVTEKGKDVELRCDPISGHTALYWYRQSLGQGLEFLIYFQGNSAPDKSGLPSDRFSAERTGGSVSTLTIQRTQQEDSAVYLCASSPRLAGGGETQYFGPGTRLLVL.

The chain links TRBV2 to TRBJ1-1; 7 nucleotides align to TRBD1. The CDR3 has 13 residues. V lost 8 bases, J lost 2 bases, and 5 bases stayed unmatched. Germline values: CDR1 SNHLY, CDR2 FYNNEI. The CDR3 sequence is CASLGQRNTEAFF. The CDR3 DNA sequence: TGTGCCAGCCTGGGACAGAGAAACACTGAAGCTTTCTTT.

This clone was seen only a few times. V is TRBV30 and J is TRBJ2-5, with 11 bases that match TRBD2. Germline lookup yields CDR1 GTSNPN and CDR2 SVGIG (reference sequence). V lost 8 bases, J lost 5 bases, and 10 bases stayed unmatched. The CDR3 spans 14 residues. In DNA form, the CDR3 reads TGTGCCGGGGATAGCGGGGGGGCCGGCGAGACCCAGTACTTC. Translated, it gives CAGDSGGAGETQYF.

V is TRBV6-6 and J is TRBJ2-3; TRBD2 matches 9 bases. This CDR3 spans 14 amino acids. Germline V lookup: CDR1 MNHNY, CDR2 SVGAGI (reference sequence). The V gene end was trimmed by 7 bases and the J gene end by 4 bases; junction bases not matched to a gene: 6. For the CDR3, the DNA is TGTGCCAGCATGAGCGGGAGGTCCGCAGATACGCAGTATTTT. This gives the protein CASMSGRSADTQYF.

The gene calls are TRBV5-8 and TRBJ2-5; possibly TRBD2 for D (5 bases). The CDR3 consists of 13 residues. The germline gives CDR1 SGHTS, CDR2 YDEGEE. V was shortened by 0 bases and J by 4 bases, with 7 bases between the two germline ends. The CDR3 sequence is CASSLGGLETQYF. DNA of the CDR3: TGTGCCAGCAGCTTGGGAGGGTTAGAGACCCAGTACTTC.

CDR3 loop: CASRYGGELFF. CDR3 nucleotide sequence: TGTGCCAGTAGATACGGCGGGGAGCTGTTTTTT. The genes are TRBV19 and TRBJ2-2; the D is unclear. The V gene lost 6 bases and the J gene lost 7 bases, with 6 bases spanning the gap. Germline V gene lookup returns CDR1 LNHDA and CDR2 SQIVND (reference sequence). The CDR3 length is 11 residues. Supplemented by reference TRBV19 and TRBJ2-2, the full variable domain reads DGGITQSPKYLFRKEGQNVTLSCEQNLNHDAMYWYRQDPGQGLRLIYYSQIVNDFQKGDIAEGYSVSREKKESFPLTVTSAQKNPTAFYLCASRYGGELFFGEGSRLTVL.

V and J are TRBV27 and TRBJ1-1; the D gene is possibly TRBD1 (6 bases). The CDR3 is 14 amino acids. Per germline, CDR1 MNHEY and CDR2 SMNVEV (reference sequence). V lost 5 bases and J 0 bases, leaving 10 bases between the germline ends. Here the CDR3 DNA reads TGTGCCAGCAGTCCCAACAGGGTGAACACTGAAGCTTTCTTT. Protein product: CASSPNRVNTEAFF.

The gene calls are TRBV10-1 and TRBJ2-1; TRBD1 might be the D (5 bases). Between the trimmed V and J ends, which lost 2 bases and 5 bases, there was a span of 7 bases. Germline CDR1 is WNHNN and CDR2 is SYGVQD (reference sequence). The CDR3 runs 13 residues. This chain's CDR3 is CASSERQHNEQFF. Here the CDR3 DNA reads TGCGCCAGCAGTGAGAGACAGCACAATGAGCAGTTCTTC.

V and J are TRBV4-1 and TRBJ2-3, with 14 bases aligning to TRBD2. Losses at the gene ends were 2 bases for V and 7 bases for J; bases not matched to a gene: 8. This CDR3 is built from 17 residues. The germline CDR1 and CDR2 sequences are MGHRA and YSYEKL. The CDR3 region is CASSQSPGTSGGHTQYF. CDR3 in DNA: TGCGCCAGCAGCCAAAGCCCCGGGACTAGCGGGGGCCATACGCAGTATTTT.

The chain joins TRBV30 to TRBJ1-4; no reliable D call. The V gene's germline CDR1 is GTSNPN and CDR2 SVGIG (reference sequence). The CDR3 is 11 residues long. V was cut by 7 bases and J by 5 bases, with 8 bases left in between. CDR3 in amino acids: CALESNEKLFF. The CDR3 bases are TGTGCCTTGGAGTCGAATGAAAAACTGTTTTTT.

This clone was counted only a few times. The CDR3 nucleotides read TGCAGCGTTGGACTAGCGGGGGGCTTCACAGATACGCAGTATTTT. Encoded protein: CSVGLAGGFTDTQYF. The chain uses TRBV29-1 and TRBJ2-3, with TRBD2 matching 13 bases. V lost 4 bases to trimming and J lost 2 bases; unmatched junction nucleotides: 3. The CDR3 sequence is 15 residues long. Germline CDR1 is SQVTM and CDR2 is ANQGSEA.

This clone occurred a few times. The rearrangement joins TRBV7-9 to TRBJ2-7; D may be TRBD2 (5 bases). This CDR3 has 11 residues. Per germline, CDR1 SEHNR and CDR2 FQNEAQ (reference sequence). V lost 8 bases and J 4 bases, leaving 9 bases between the germline ends. Written as DNA, the CDR3 is TGTGCCAGCGGCAGAGGGTACGAGCAGTACTTC. Translation gives CASGRGYEQYF. Drawing the rest from reference TRBV7-9 and TRBJ2-7, the complete variable domain is DTGVSQNPRHKITKRGQNVTFRCDPISEHNRLYWYRQTLGQGPEFLTYFQNEAQLEKSRLLSDRFSAERPKGSFSTLEIQRTEQGDSAMYLCASGRGYEQYFGPGTRLTVT.

The chain carries TRBV6-5 and TRBJ1-1; TRBD1 agrees at 9 bases. The V gene's germline CDR1 is MNHEY and CDR2 SVGAGI. V lost 5 bases and J lost 1; bases outside the gene matches: 5. The CDR3 contains 15 residues. The CDR3 loop reads CASSRDRDRNTEAFF. The CDR3 nucleotides read TGTGCCAGCAGTCGGGACAGGGACAGGAACACTGAAGCTTTCTTT.

CDR3 bases: TGCGCCAGCAGCCAGGGGTCCGGGACAGGGGGTACGATCTACGAGCAGTACTTC. Translation gives CASSQGSGTGGTIYEQYF. The chain has TRBV4-3 and TRBJ2-7; 11 bases are shared with TRBD1. This CDR3 contains 18 residues. The trim removed 3 bases at V and 3 bases at J, leaving 13 bases unmatched. The germline V gene encodes CDR1 LGHNA and CDR2 YSLEER.

J is TRBJ1-3 and V is TRBV19; D unclear. This CDR3 comprises 15 residues. CDR1 is LNHDA, CDR2 SQIVND, per germline (reference sequence). V was clipped by 10 bases and J by 0 bases, with 16 bases between them. Here the CDR3 DNA reads TGTGCCACCCACGCTGGAGGCCTCTCTGGAAACACCATATATTTT. Amino acids: CATHAGGLSGNTIYF.

This clone has only one observation. The V and J genes are TRBV7-2 and TRBJ1-1; D call uncertain. The CDR3 covers 13 residues. V was shortened by 5 bases and J by 4 bases, with 11 bases between the two germline ends. The germline CDR1 and CDR2 sequences are SGHTA and FQGNSA. The CDR3 loop reads CASSVRWATEAFF. In DNA, the CDR3 is TGTGCCAGCAGCGTAAGATGGGCCACTGAAGCTTTCTTT.